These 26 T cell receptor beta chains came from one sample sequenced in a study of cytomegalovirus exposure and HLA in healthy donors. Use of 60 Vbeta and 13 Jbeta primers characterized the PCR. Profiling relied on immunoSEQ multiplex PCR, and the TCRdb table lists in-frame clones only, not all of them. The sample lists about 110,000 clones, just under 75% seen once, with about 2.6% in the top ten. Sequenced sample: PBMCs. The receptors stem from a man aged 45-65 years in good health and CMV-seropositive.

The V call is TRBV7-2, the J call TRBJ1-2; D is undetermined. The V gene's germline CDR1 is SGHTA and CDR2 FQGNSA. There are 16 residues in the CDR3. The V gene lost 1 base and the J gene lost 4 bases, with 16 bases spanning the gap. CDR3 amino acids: CASSLGAGLGSYGYTF. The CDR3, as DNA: TGTGCCAGCAGCTTAGGCGCCGGACTGGGAAGCTATGGCTACACCTTC.

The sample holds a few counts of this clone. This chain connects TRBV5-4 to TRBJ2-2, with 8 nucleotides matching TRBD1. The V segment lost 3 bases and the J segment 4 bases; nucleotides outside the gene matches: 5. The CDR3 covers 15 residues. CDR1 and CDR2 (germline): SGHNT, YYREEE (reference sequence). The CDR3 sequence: CASSYRDRSTGELFF. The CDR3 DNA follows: TGTGCCAGCAGCTACCGGGACAGGTCCACCGGGGAGCTGTTTTTT.

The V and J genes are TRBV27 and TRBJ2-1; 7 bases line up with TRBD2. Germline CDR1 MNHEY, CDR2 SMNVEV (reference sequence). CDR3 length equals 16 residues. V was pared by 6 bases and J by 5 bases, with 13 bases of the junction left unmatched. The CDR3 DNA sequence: TGTGCCAGCAGCCCGACCTCTAGCGGATTCCACAATGAGCAGTTCTTC. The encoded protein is CASSPTSSGFHNEQFF.

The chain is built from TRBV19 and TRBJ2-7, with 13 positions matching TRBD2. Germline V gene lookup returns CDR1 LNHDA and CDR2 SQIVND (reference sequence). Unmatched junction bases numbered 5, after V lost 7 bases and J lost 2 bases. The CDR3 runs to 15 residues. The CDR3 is CASTAGLAGAYEQYF. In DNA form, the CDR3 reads TGTGCCAGTACCGCTGGACTAGCGGGGGCCTACGAGCAGTACTTC.

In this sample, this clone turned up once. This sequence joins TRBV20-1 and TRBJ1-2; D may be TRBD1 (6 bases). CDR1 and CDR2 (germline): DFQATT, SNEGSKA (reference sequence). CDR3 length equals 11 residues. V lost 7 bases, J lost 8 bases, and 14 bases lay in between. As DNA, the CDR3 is TGCAGTGGGGGACATAATGACGGCTACACCTTC. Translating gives CSGGHNDGYTF.

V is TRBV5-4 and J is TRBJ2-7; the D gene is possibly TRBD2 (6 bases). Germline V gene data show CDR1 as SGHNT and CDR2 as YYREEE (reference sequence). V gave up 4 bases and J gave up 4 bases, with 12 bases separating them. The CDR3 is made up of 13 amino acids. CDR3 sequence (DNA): TGTGCCAGCAGCCGGGACTCCCGGTACGAGCAGTACTTC. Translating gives CASSRDSRYEQYF.

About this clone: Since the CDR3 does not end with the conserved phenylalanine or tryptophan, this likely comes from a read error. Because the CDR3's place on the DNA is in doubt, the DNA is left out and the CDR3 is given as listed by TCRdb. CDR3 sequence reads: CASSQEAG. This sequence joins TRBV27 and TRBJ2-7; the DNA was not compared with TRBD2, the D call given in the table. The CDR3 has 8 residues if both end residues are counted. Germline V gene data show CDR1 as MNHEY and CDR2 as SMNVEV (reference sequence).

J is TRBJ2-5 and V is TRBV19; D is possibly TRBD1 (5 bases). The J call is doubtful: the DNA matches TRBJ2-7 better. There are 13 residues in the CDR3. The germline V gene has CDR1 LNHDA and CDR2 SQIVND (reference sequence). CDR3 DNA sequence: TGTGCCAGTAGTATGACAGTATCCTACGAGCAGTACTTC. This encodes CASSMTVSYEQYF.

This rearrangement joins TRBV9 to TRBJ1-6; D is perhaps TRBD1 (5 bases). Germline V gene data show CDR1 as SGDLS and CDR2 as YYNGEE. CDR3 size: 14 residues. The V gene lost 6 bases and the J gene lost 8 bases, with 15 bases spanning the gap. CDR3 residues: CASNPGVSDSPLHF. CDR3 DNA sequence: TGTGCCAGCAACCCGGGGGTTAGTGATTCACCCCTCCACTTT.

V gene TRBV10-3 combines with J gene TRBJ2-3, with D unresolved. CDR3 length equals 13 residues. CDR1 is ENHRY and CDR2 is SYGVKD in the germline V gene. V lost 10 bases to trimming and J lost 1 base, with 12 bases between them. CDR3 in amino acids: CATSPLRTDTQYF. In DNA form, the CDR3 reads TGTGCCACAAGCCCGCTTCGCACAGATACGCAGTATTTT.

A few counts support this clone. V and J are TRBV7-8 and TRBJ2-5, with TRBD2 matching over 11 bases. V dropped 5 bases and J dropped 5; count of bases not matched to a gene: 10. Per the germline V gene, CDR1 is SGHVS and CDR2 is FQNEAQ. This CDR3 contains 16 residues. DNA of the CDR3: TGTGCCAGCAGCCCGGCTCCTAGCGGGGGGTTTGAGACCCAGTACTTC. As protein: CASSPAPSGGFETQYF.

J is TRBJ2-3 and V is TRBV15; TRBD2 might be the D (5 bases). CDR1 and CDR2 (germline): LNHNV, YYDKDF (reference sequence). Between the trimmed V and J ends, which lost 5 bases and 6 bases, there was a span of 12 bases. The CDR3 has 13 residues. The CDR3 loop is CATSPDRGDTQYF. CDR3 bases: TGTGCCACCAGCCCCGATCGGGGTGATACGCAGTATTTT.

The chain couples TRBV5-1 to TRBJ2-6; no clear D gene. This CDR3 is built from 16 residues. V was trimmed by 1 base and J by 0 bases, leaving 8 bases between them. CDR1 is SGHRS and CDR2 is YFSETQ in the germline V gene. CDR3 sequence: CASSLMLSSGANVLTF. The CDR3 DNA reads TGCGCCAGCAGCTTGATGCTTAGCTCTGGGGCCAACGTCCTGACTTTC.

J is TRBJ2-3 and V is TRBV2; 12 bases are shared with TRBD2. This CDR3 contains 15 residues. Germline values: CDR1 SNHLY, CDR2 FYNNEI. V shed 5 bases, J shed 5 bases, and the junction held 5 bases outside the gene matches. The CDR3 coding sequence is TGTGCCAGCAGTCTAGCGGGAGGGGGGGGAGATACGCAGTATTTT. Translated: CASSLAGGGGDTQYF.

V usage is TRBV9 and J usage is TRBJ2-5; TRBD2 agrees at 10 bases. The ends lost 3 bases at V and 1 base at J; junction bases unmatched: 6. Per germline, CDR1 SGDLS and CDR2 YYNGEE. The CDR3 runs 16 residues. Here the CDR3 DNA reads TGTGCCAGCAGCGCAAGGGGGACTAGCGCCCAAGAGACCCAGTACTTC. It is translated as CASSARGTSAQETQYF.

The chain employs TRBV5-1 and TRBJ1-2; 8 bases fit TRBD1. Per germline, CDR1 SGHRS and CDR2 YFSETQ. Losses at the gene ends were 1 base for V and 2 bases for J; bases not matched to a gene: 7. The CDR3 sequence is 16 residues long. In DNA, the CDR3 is TGCGCCAGCAGCTTGACAGGGGGTCTCGGGAACTATGGCTACACCTTC. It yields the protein CASSLTGGLGNYGYTF.

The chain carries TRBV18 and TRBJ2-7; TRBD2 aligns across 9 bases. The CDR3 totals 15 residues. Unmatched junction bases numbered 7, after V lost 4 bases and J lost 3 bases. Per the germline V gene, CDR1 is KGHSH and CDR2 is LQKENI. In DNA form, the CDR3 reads TGTGCCAGCTCACTGGGGACTAGCTTGGGCTACGAGCAGTACTTC. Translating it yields CASSLGTSLGYEQYF.

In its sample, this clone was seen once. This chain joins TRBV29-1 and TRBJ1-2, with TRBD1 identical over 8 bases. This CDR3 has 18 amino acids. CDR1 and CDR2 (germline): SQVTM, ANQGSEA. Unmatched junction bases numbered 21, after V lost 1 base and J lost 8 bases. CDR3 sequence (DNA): TGCAGCGTTGAAGGGGGAAATCCCAGGCAGGGGGCTTACGAGGGCTACACCTTC. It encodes CSVEGGNPRQGAYEGYTF. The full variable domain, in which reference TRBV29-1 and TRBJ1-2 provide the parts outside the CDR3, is SAVISQKPSRDICQRGTSLTIQCQVDSQVTMMFWYRQQPGQSLTLIATANQGSEATYESGFVIDKFPISRPNLTFSTLTVSNMSPEDSSIYLCSVEGGNPRQGAYEGYTFGSGTRLTVV.

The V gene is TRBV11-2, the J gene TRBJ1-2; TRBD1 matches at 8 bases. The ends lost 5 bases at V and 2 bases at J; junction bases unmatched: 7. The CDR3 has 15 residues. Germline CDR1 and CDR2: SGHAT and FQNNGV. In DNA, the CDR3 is TGTGCCAGCAGCCGCCCGACAGGGGCCAACTATGGCTACACCTTC. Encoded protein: CASSRPTGANYGYTF.

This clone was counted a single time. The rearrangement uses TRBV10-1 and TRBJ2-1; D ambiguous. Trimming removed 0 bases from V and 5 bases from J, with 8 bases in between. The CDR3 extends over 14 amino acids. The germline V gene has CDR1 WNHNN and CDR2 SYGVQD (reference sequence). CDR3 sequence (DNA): TGCGCCAGCAGTGAGTCCTCCTTAAACAATGAGCAGTTCTTC. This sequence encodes CASSESSLNNEQFF.

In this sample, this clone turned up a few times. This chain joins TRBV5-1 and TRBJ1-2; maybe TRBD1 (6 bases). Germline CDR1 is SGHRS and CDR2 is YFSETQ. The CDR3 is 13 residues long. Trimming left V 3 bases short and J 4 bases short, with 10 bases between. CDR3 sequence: CASSSGGGYGYTF. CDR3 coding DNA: TGCGCCAGCAGCTCGGGGGGCGGCTATGGCTACACCTTC.

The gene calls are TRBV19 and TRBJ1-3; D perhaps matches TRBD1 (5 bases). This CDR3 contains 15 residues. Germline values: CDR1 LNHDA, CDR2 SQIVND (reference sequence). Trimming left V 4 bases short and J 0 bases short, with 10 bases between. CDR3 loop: CASSRTGLSGNTIYF. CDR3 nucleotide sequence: TGTGCCAGTAGTAGAACAGGCCTCTCTGGAAACACCATATATTTT.

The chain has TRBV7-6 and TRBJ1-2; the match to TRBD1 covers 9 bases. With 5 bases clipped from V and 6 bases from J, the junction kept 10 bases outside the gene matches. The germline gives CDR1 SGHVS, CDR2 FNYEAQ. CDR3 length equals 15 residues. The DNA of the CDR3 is TGTGCCAGCAGCATAATGACAGGGGGAAGGAATGGCTACACCTTC. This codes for CASSIMTGGRNGYTF.

The CDR3 DNA follows: TGTGCCAGCTCACCACGGGCAGGGCAGGTCACCGGGGAGCTGTTTTTT. Translation gives CASSPRAGQVTGELFF. The chain joins TRBV18 to TRBJ2-2; a weak D match, TRBD1 (5 bases). Germline loops: CDR1 KGHSH, CDR2 LQKENI. The CDR3 is 16 amino acids. V was shortened by 1 base and J by 4 bases, with 13 bases between the two germline ends.

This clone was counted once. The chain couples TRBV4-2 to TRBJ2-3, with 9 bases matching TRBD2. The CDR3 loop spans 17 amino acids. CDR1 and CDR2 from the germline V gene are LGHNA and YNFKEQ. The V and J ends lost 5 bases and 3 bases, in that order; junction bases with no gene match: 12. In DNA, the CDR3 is TGTGCCAGCAGCTATCATAGCGGGAGTGAGGGTACAGATACGCAGTATTTT. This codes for CASSYHSGSEGTDTQYF.

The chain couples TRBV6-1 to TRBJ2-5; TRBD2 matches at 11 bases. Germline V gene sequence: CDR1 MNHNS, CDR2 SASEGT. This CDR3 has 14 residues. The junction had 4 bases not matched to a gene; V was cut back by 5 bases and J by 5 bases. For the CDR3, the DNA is TGTGCCAGCAGTCGGATAGCGGGAGGGGAGACCCAGTACTTC. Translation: CASSRIAGGETQYF.